The clone carrying this TCR beta chain showed up just once. The CDR3 is made up of 15 amino acids. V gave up 3 bases and J gave up 5 bases, with 17 bases separating them. CDR1 and CDR2 (germline): LGHNA, YNFKEQ. This record belongs to a study of T cell changes during pregnancy in multiple sclerosis. This table comes from immunoSEQ multiplex PCR, and its TCRdb copy is limited to in-frame clones, with some not included. The sample has approximately 64,000 clones; 92% are singletons. This specimen consisted of peripheral blood, obtained in the first trimester of pregnancy. The receptor comes from a female donor with multiple sclerosis, enrolled in a pregnancy study. The chain is built from TRBV4-2 and TRBJ2-7, with a possible D match to TRBD2 (5 bases). The DNA for the CDR3 is TGTGCCAGCAGCCACCCCGAGGGTCTTACCCACGAGCAGTACTTC. Translation: CASSHPEGLTHEQYF.